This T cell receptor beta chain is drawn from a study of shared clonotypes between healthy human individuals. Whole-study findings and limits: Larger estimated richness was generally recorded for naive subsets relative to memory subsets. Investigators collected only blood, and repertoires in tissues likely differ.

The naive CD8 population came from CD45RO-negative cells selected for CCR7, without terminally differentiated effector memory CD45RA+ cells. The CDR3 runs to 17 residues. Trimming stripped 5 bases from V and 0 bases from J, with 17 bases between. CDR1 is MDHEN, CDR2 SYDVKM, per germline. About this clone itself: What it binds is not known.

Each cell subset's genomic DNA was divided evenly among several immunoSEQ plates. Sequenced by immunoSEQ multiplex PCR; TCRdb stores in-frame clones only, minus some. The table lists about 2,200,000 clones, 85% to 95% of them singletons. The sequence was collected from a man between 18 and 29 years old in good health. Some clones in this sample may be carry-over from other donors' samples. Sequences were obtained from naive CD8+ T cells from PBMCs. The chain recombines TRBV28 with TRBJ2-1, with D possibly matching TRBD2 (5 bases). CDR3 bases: TGTGCCAGCAGTCGAGCCAGGCCTAGCCGCTCCTACAATGAGCAGTTCTTC. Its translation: CASSRARPSRSYNEQFF.